The 19 T cell receptor beta chains listed next were all sequenced from one sample in a study of response to subunit inactivated influenza vaccine. TCRdb ran MiXCR on the RT-PCR reads and lists one entry per CDR3 protein. The repertoire holds over 400,000 distinct CDR3 sequences, approximately 13% seen once, with roughly 13% in the top ten. The sample was PBMCs from blood, taken 40 to 50 days after vaccination. The source of these receptors is a man in his forties or fifties who received an inactivated influenza vaccine.

Many counts were recorded for this clonotype. The rearrangement uses TRBV4-2 and TRBJ2-1, with D possibly being TRBD2 (6 bases). Germline CDR1 and CDR2: LGHNA and YNFKEQ. V was trimmed by 0 bases and J by 7 bases, leaving 19 bases between them. CDR3 length equals 17 residues. The CDR3 nucleotides read TGTGCCAGCAGCCAAGATGGGCGGGGATACGCCGCGAATGAGCAGTTCTTC. Amino acids: CASSQDGRGYAANEQFF.

The rearrangement joins TRBV24-1 to TRBJ2-3; 8 bases fit TRBD2. V shed 5 bases, J shed 4 bases, and the junction held 10 bases outside the gene matches. This CDR3 region has 16 residues. Germline V lookup: CDR1 KGHDR, CDR2 SFDVKD. CDR3 DNA: TGTGCCACCAGTGGGACAGCTAGCGGGTGGGCAGATACGCAGTATTTT. Translating it yields CATSGTASGWADTQYF.

In its sample, this clonotype was seen a few times. This chain connects TRBV28 to TRBJ2-1, with 11 bases aligning to TRBD1. Germline V gene lookup returns CDR1 MDHEN and CDR2 SYDVKM. Unmatched junction bases numbered 13, after V lost 9 bases and J lost 6 bases. The CDR3 spans 16 residues. The CDR3 sequence: CASSESGTGGFNEQFF. CDR3 coding DNA: TGTGCCAGTTCGGAGAGCGGGACAGGGGGTTTCAATGAGCAGTTCTTC.

This clonotype was counted a few times. The chain links TRBV5-1 to TRBJ1-4; D gene uncertain. Germline lookup yields CDR1 SGHRS and CDR2 YFSETQ. There are 15 residues in the CDR3. V was clipped by 3 bases and J by 2 bases, with 11 bases between them. CDR3 residues: CASSSLFSTNEKLFF. The CDR3 region has the DNA TGCGCCAGCAGCTCCCTATTCTCCACTAATGAAAAACTGTTTTTT. Together with reference TRBV5-1 and TRBJ1-4, the CDR3 gives the full variable domain: KAGVTQTPRYLIKTRGQQVTLSCSPISGHRSVSWYQQTPGQGLQFLFEYFSETQRNKGNFPGRFSGRQFSNSRSEMNVSTLELGDSALYLCASSSLFSTNEKLFFGSGTQLSVL.

Ten or more counts support this clonotype. This chain uses TRBV12-3 or TRBV12-4 with TRBJ2-3; D possibly corresponds to TRBD2 (6 bases). This CDR3 region has 15 residues. Trimming shortened V by 3 bases and J by 0 bases, and 10 bases separated the two germline ends. In DNA, the CDR3 is TGTGCCAGCAGTTTGGCTAGCGAGAGCACAGATACGCAGTATTTT. Translating it yields CASSLASESTDTQYF.

This clonotype was observed a few times. The rearrangement links TRBV29-1 to TRBJ1-2, with 7 nucleotides matching TRBD1. V lost 1 base, J lost 7 bases, and 9 bases stayed unmatched. CDR1 is SQVTM, CDR2 ANQGSEA, per germline. This CDR3 is built from 14 residues. The chain's CDR3 is CSVEAGGQFSGYTF. CDR3 nucleotides: TGCAGCGTTGAAGCGGGGGGACAGTTCTCTGGCTACACCTTC.

This chain uses TRBV7-2 with TRBJ2-5; 8 bases are a match to TRBD1. The CDR3 runs to 13 residues. With V trimmed by 5 bases and J by 5 bases, 4 bases remained unmatched. Per germline, CDR1 SGHTA and CDR2 FQGNSA. CDR3 nucleotides: TGTGCCAGCAGCCAGGACAGGGCGGAGACCCAGTACTTC. Encoded protein: CASSQDRAETQYF.

This clonotype was seen only a few times. This chain connects TRBV6-2 or TRBV6-3 to TRBJ1-2; D is ambiguous. V lost 4 bases and J 0 bases, leaving 15 bases between the germline ends. This CDR3 has 16 amino acids. CDR1 is MNHEY, CDR2 SVGEGT, per germline. The CDR3 DNA follows: TGTGCCAGCAGTTTACGATCGACCCGTTCTAACTATGGCTACACCTTC. It specifies CASSLRSTRSNYGYTF.

The chain uses TRBV11-2 and TRBJ2-2; TRBD2 agrees at 10 bases. The CDR3 extends over 17 amino acids. In germline, CDR1 is SGHAT, CDR2 FQNNGV. V shed 8 bases, J shed 6 bases, and the junction held 15 bases outside the gene matches. CDR3 loop: CASGASGRLNWPGELFF. The CDR3 DNA sequence: TGTGCCAGCGGAGCTAGCGGGAGATTAAATTGGCCCGGGGAGCTGTTTTTT.

This clonotype was counted only a few times. This chain connects TRBV24-1 to TRBJ2-3; D might be TRBD1 (6 bases). This CDR3 contains 13 residues. Deletions cut 3 bases from V and 11 bases from J, with 14 bases between. Germline-derived CDR1 and CDR2 are KGHDR and SFDVKD. The CDR3 is CATSDPTGFGQYF. The DNA for the CDR3 is TGTGCCACCAGTGATCCCACAGGGTTCGGGCAGTATTTT.

Only a few counts were recorded for this clonotype. V gene TRBV9 combines with J gene TRBJ2-1; TRBD2 matches 9 bases. The germline V gene has CDR1 SGDLS and CDR2 YYNGEE. The CDR3 loop spans 16 amino acids. Trimming at V came to 4 bases and at J to 9 bases, leaving 14 bases not matched to a gene. CDR3 in DNA: TGTGCCAGCAGCCAAATTCCGGGACTAGCTTTAGGTGAGCAGTTCTTC. It specifies CASSQIPGLALGEQFF.

This clonotype turned up a few times. This sequence joins TRBV4-3 and TRBJ2-5, with TRBD2 as a possible D gene (5 bases). The CDR3 is made up of 15 amino acids. CDR1 LGHNA and CDR2 YSLEER come from the germline V gene. V lost 1 base, J lost 3 bases, and 12 bases lay in between. The CDR3, as DNA: TGCGCCAGCAGCCAAGTTGAAGGAGGAGAAGAGACCCAGTACTTC. This translates into CASSQVEGGEETQYF.

The V gene is TRBV27, the J gene TRBJ2-7; no clear D. The V end lost 3 bases, the J end lost 2 bases, and 8 bases lay between the germline ends. CDR3 length equals 13 residues. Germline values: CDR1 MNHEY, CDR2 SMNVEV (reference sequence). CDR3 protein: CASSFSEAYEQYF. CDR3 in DNA: TGTGCCAGCAGTTTCTCTGAGGCCTACGAGCAGTACTTC.

The chain links TRBV28 to TRBJ2-3, with D possibly TRBD2 on 6 matching bases. The CDR3 extends over 17 amino acids. Trimming removed 3 bases from V and 1 base from J, with 17 bases in between. Per the germline V gene, CDR1 is MDHEN and CDR2 is SYDVKM. The CDR3 DNA reads as TGTGCCAGCAGTTTGGGTCAGCGGACGGGGGGCACAGATACGCAGTATTTT. Encoded protein: CASSLGQRTGGTDTQYF.

This chain links TRBV6-1 with TRBJ2-7; D unclear. This CDR3 spans 12 amino acids. The V end was cut by 0 bases, the J end by 4 bases, with 4 bases between. The germline CDR1 and CDR2 sequences are MNHNS and SASEGT. The CDR3 is CASSEAAYEQYF. The DNA of the CDR3 is TGTGCCAGCAGTGAAGCAGCTTACGAGCAGTACTTC.

The chain combines TRBV2 with TRBJ2-1, with TRBD2 matching 8 bases. The germline CDR1 and CDR2 sequences are SNHLY and FYNNEI. The CDR3 contains 14 residues. V lost 8 bases to trimming and J lost 5 bases; unmatched junction nucleotides: 8. The CDR3, as DNA: TGTGCCAGCGGACGGGGGGGCCGCCACAATGAGCAGTTCTTC. It encodes CASGRGGRHNEQFF. The variable domain in full, completed from reference TRBV2 and TRBJ2-1, reads EPEVTQTPSHQVTQMGQEVILRCVPISNHLYFYWYRQILGQKVEFLVSFYNNEISEKSEIFDDQFSVERPDGSNFTLKIRSTKLEDSAMYFCASGRGGRHNEQFFGPGTRLTVL.

This clonotype was seen ten or more times. CDR3 loop: CASSQTTSGSNEQFF. CDR3 coding DNA: TGTGCCAGCAGCCAAACGACTAGCGGGAGCAATGAGCAGTTCTTC. The chain is built from TRBV3-1 and TRBJ2-1; 12 bases are shared with TRBD2. The germline CDR1 and CDR2 sequences are LGHDT and YNNKEL (reference sequence). Trimming at V came to 2 bases and at J to 6 bases, leaving 2 bases not matched to a gene. This CDR3 contains 15 residues.

The rearrangement uses TRBV20-1 and TRBJ2-7, with a weak D call TRBD1 (6 bases). V gave up 6 bases and J gave up 2 bases, with 17 bases separating them. The CDR3 is made up of 14 amino acids. Germline values: CDR1 DFQATT, CDR2 SNEGSKA (reference sequence). The CDR3 loop reads CSAPGGKGAYEQYF. In DNA form, the CDR3 reads TGCAGTGCCCCCGGCGGAAAGGGGGCCTACGAGCAGTACTTC.

V gene TRBV12-3 or TRBV12-4 combines with J gene TRBJ2-5; 7 bases fit TRBD2. The CDR3 spans 14 residues. V lost 3 bases, J lost 3 bases, and 4 bases stayed unmatched. CDR3 sequence: CASSFGLAEETQYF. Here the CDR3 DNA reads TGTGCCAGCAGTTTTGGGCTAGCGGAAGAGACCCAGTACTTC.